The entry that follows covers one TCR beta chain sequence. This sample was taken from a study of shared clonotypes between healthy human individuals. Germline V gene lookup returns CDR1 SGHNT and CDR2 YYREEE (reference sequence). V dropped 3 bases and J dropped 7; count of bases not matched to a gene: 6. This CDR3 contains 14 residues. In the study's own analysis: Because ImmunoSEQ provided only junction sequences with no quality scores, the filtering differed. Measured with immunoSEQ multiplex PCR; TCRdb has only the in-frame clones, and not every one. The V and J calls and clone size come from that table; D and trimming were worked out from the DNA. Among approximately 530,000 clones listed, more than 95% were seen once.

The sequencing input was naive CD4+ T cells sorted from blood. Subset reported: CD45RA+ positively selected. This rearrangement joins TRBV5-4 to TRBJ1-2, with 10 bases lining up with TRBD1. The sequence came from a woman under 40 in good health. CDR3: CASSSWTGGFGYTF. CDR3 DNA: TGTGCCAGCAGCTCCTGGACAGGGGGTTTTGGCTACACCTTC. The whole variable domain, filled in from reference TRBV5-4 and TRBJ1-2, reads ETGVTQSPTHLIKTRGQQVTLRCSSQSGHNTVSWYQQALGQGPQFIFQYYREEENGRGNFPPRFSGLQFPNYSSELNVNALELDDSALYLCASSSWTGGFGYTFGSGTRLTVV.